Listed here are 31 T cell receptor beta chains from one sample, sequenced in a study of cytomegalovirus exposure and HLA in healthy donors. 60 Vbeta and 13 Jbeta primers were used in PCR. The method was immunoSEQ multiplex PCR; TCRdb's version includes in-frame clones alone and lacks a portion of them. The table lists some 180,000 clones, around four fifths of them singletons. Sequenced: PBMCs. Receptors originate from a woman younger than 45 in good health and CMV-seronegative.

The chain recombines TRBV7-3 with TRBJ2-7, with TRBD1 matching over 8 bases. The V gene end was trimmed by 1 base and the J gene end by 4 bases; junction bases not matched to a gene: 6. This CDR3 has 15 amino acids. Germline lookup yields CDR1 SGHTA and CDR2 FQGTGA. CDR3 in DNA: TGTGCCAGCAGCTTAATGGCAGGGGGCGCGTACGAGCAGTACTTC. Translated, it gives CASSLMAGGAYEQYF.

J is TRBJ1-1 and V is TRBV29-1; a possible D gene is TRBD1 (5 bases). CDR1 is SQVTM, CDR2 ANQGSEA, per germline. CDR3 length: 14 amino acids. Trimming shortened V by 4 bases and J by 3 bases, and 15 bases separated the two germline ends. The CDR3 here is CSVAFRGPHTEAFF. The CDR3, as DNA: TGCAGCGTTGCCTTTAGGGGCCCCCACACTGAAGCTTTCTTT.

The rearrangement joins TRBV11-2 to TRBJ2-7; a possible D gene is TRBD2 (6 bases). Germline V gives CDR1 SGHAT, CDR2 FQNNGV. Trimming removed 5 bases from V and 0 bases from J, with 11 bases in between. The CDR3 loop spans 14 amino acids. The CDR3 region has the DNA TGTGCCAGCAGCCTGGCGGGGTCCTCCTACGAGCAGTACTTC. Protein product: CASSLAGSSYEQYF. Full variable domain (rest looked up from reference TRBV11-2 and TRBJ2-7): EAGVAQSPRYKIIEKRQSVAFWCNPISGHATLYWYQQILGQGPKLLIQFQNNGVVDDSQLPKDRFSAERLKGVDSTLKIQPAKLEDSAVYLCASSLAGSSYEQYFGPGTRLTVT.

V and J are TRBV18 and TRBJ1-3, with a weak D call TRBD1 (5 bases). The CDR3 runs to 16 residues. V gave up 6 bases and J gave up 0 bases, with 15 bases separating them. The germline gives CDR1 KGHSH, CDR2 LQKENI. This CDR3 is CASSANTGGSGNTIYF. CDR3 in DNA: TGTGCCAGCTCCGCCAATACGGGGGGCTCTGGAAACACCATATATTTT.

The chain employs TRBV6-4 and TRBJ2-1, with D perhaps TRBD2 (6 bases). There are 15 residues in the CDR3. From germline, CDR1 is MRHNA and CDR2 SNTAGT. Trimming shortened V by 4 bases and J by 5 bases, and 15 bases separated the two germline ends. The CDR3 loop reads CASSVLEGRNNEQFF. The CDR3, as DNA: TGTGCCAGCAGTGTCCTGGAGGGGAGGAACAATGAGCAGTTCTTC.

Note on this clone: Other DNA sequences in this sample translate to the same CDR3. The chain links TRBV7-2 to TRBJ1-2, with D tentatively TRBD1 (5 bases). CDR1 and CDR2 (germline): SGHTA, FQGNSA. This CDR3 region has 13 residues. V was trimmed by 2 bases and J by 6 bases, leaving 10 bases between them. CDR3 region: CASSLRQGDGYTF. DNA for the CDR3: TGTGCCAGCAGCTTAAGGCAGGGCGATGGCTACACCTTC. The variable domain in full, completed from reference TRBV7-2 and TRBJ1-2, reads GAGVSQSPSNKVTEKGKDVELRCDPISGHTALYWYRQSLGQGLEFLIYFQGNSAPDKSGLPSDRFSAERTGGSVSTLTIQRTQQEDSAVYLCASSLRQGDGYTFGSGTRLTVV.

The chain is built from TRBV6-4 and TRBJ2-1; D is perhaps TRBD2 (6 bases). V was pared by 0 bases and J by 5 bases, with 8 bases between. The CDR3 has 14 amino acids. Germline V gene sequence: CDR1 MRHNA, CDR2 SNTAGT. CDR3 in amino acids: CASSDSGTHNEQFF. The CDR3 region has the DNA TGTGCCAGCAGTGACTCAGGGACTCACAATGAGCAGTTCTTC.

This chain uses TRBV7-9 with TRBJ2-1, with 8 bases fitting TRBD1. Per germline, CDR1 SEHNR and CDR2 FQNEAQ (reference sequence). Trimming removed 5 bases from V and 2 bases from J; junction bases left unmatched: 5. This CDR3 has 15 residues. The CDR3 bases are TGTGCCAGCAGCCTGGACAGGGCGGCCTACAATGAGCAGTTCTTC. Residues: CASSLDRAAYNEQFF.

The chain employs TRBV7-2 and TRBJ2-7; 7 positions agree with TRBD1. This CDR3 is built from 15 residues. Unmatched junction bases numbered 9, after V lost 4 bases and J lost 3 bases. The germline V gene has CDR1 SGHTA and CDR2 FQGNSA. The CDR3 sequence is CASSSNRGSFYEQYF. As DNA, the CDR3 is TGTGCCAGCAGCTCCAACAGGGGAAGCTTCTACGAGCAGTACTTC.

V usage is TRBV6-1 and J usage is TRBJ2-7; 9 bases map to TRBD1. Trimming removed 6 bases from V and 2 bases from J; junction bases left unmatched: 8. The CDR3 extends over 15 amino acids. Germline-derived CDR1 and CDR2 are MNHNS and SASEGT. The CDR3 loop is CASSGGGDRAYEQYF. The CDR3 nucleotides read TGTGCCAGCAGCGGAGGGGGGGACAGGGCCTACGAGCAGTACTTC.

This sequence joins TRBV2 and TRBJ2-7; TRBD1 matches at 7 bases. V lost 6 bases and J lost 8; bases outside the gene matches: 7. The germline V gene encodes CDR1 SNHLY and CDR2 FYNNEI. The CDR3 runs to 12 residues. CDR3 DNA: TGTGCCAGCAGGGGGGACAGTTTCAAGCAGTACTTC. Translated: CASRGDSFKQYF.

The V call is TRBV28, the J call TRBJ1-4; possibly TRBD1 for D (6 bases). The germline V gene has CDR1 MDHEN and CDR2 SYDVKM. V gave up 3 bases and J gave up 9 bases, with 17 bases separating them. The CDR3 spans 15 residues. The CDR3 DNA reads as TGTGCCAGCAGTTTCCGGACAGAGGTCGAGAAAAAACTGTTTTTT. Translation: CASSFRTEVEKKLFF.

This clone has just one count. The gene calls are TRBV9 and TRBJ2-7, with unresolved D. Trimming removed 0 bases at V and 0 bases at J, with 7 bases between. There are 14 residues in the CDR3. Germline loops: CDR1 SGDLS, CDR2 YYNGEE. CDR3 residues: CASSVEDSSYEQYF. The CDR3 nucleotides are TGTGCCAGCAGCGTAGAAGATAGCTCCTACGAGCAGTACTTC.

The chain uses TRBV2 and TRBJ2-7, with 8 positions matching TRBD1. The germline CDR1 and CDR2 sequences are SNHLY and FYNNEI. This CDR3 region has 11 residues. The junction had 1 base not matched to a gene; V was cut back by 7 bases and J by 5 bases. Here the CDR3 reads CASTQGDEQYF. The CDR3 bases are TGTGCCAGCACACAGGGGGACGAGCAGTACTTC. Based on the CDR3 plus reference TRBV2 and TRBJ2-7, the full variable domain is EPEVTQTPSHQVTQMGQEVILRCVPISNHLYFYWYRQILGQKVEFLVSFYNNEISEKSEIFDDQFSVERPDGSNFTLKIRSTKLEDSAMYFCASTQGDEQYFGPGTRLTVT.

The J gene is TRBJ1-3, the V gene TRBV30; the D is unclear. Trimming pared 0 bases from V and 0 bases from J, leaving 9 bases between. Germline V gene data show CDR1 as GTSNPN and CDR2 as SVGIG (reference sequence). The CDR3 runs to 15 residues. The CDR3 bases are TGTGCCTGGAGTGTAGTTGTTAGCTCTGGAAACACCATATATTTT. Its translation is CAWSVVVSSGNTIYF. Complete variable domain (other parts from reference TRBV30 and TRBJ1-3): SQTIHQWPATLVQPVGSPLSLECTVEGTSNPNLYWYRQAAGRGLQLLFYSVGIGQISSEVPQNLSASRPQDRQFILSSKKLLLSDSGFYLCAWSVVVSSGNTIYFGEGSWLTVV.

There are a few counts of this clone. The rearrangement joins TRBV25-1 to TRBJ1-2; 7 positions agree with TRBD1. V trimming: 5 bases; J trimming: 5 bases; junction bases outside the gene matches: 11. From germline, CDR1 is MGHDK and CDR2 SYGVNS. The CDR3 covers 15 residues. This chain's CDR3 is CASSPRDLTGYGYTF. For the CDR3, the DNA is TGTGCCAGCAGTCCCCGAGATCTGACAGGGTATGGCTACACCTTC.

V gene TRBV4-3 combines with J gene TRBJ1-2, with 7 bases identical to TRBD1. Per germline, CDR1 LGHNA and CDR2 YSLEER. Unmatched junction bases numbered 9, after V lost 0 bases and J lost 5 bases. The CDR3 is made up of 16 amino acids. The CDR3 is CASSQEDRAQGYGYTF. Here the CDR3 DNA reads TGCGCCAGCAGCCAAGAAGACAGGGCCCAGGGGTATGGCTACACCTTC.

This chain joins TRBV29-1 and TRBJ2-6; 9 bases line up with TRBD2. CDR3 size: 17 residues. The J segment lost 0 bases and the V segment lost 1 base, leaving 4 bases of the junction unmatched. CDR1 and CDR2 (germline): SQVTM, ANQGSEA. The CDR3 is CSVEGLAGSSGANVLTF. The CDR3 coding sequence is TGCAGCGTTGAAGGTCTAGCGGGAAGCTCTGGGGCCAACGTCCTGACTTTC.

This clone occurred once. The chain uses TRBV14 and TRBJ2-2, with D perhaps TRBD1 (6 bases). Germline-derived CDR1 and CDR2 are SGHDN and FVKESK. Trimming removed 1 base at V and 6 bases at J, with 9 bases between. The CDR3 has 14 amino acids. The CDR3 nucleotides read TGTGCCAGCAGCCAAGTTGCAGGGGCCGGGGAGCTGTTTTTT. This translates into CASSQVAGAGELFF.

The chain joins TRBV5-6 to TRBJ1-2, with D possibly TRBD1 on 5 matching bases. In germline, CDR1 is SGHDT, CDR2 YYEEEE. The CDR3 contains 15 residues. V was shortened by 4 bases and J by 4 bases, with 17 bases between the two germline ends. The CDR3: CASSLGQGPSYGYTF. CDR3 nucleotide sequence: TGTGCCAGCAGCCTTGGGCAGGGTCCGAGCTATGGCTACACCTTC.

This clone was counted between two and nine times. This chain links TRBV19 with TRBJ2-3, with D tentatively TRBD2 (5 bases). The V gene lost 9 bases and the J gene lost 0 bases, with 19 bases spanning the gap. Germline V CDR1 and CDR2: LNHDA, SQIVND (reference sequence). CDR3 size: 16 residues. The CDR3 loop reads CASTPQRAVSTDTQYF. Written as DNA, the CDR3 is TGTGCCAGCACTCCACAGAGGGCCGTCAGCACAGATACGCAGTATTTT.

The CDR3 is CASLYRGATNTEAFF. The CDR3 DNA sequence: TGTGCCAGCTTGTACAGGGGTGCGACGAACACTGAAGCTTTCTTT. The chain couples TRBV18 to TRBJ1-1; 7 nucleotides agree with TRBD1. Germline assignment: CDR1 KGHSH and CDR2 LQKENI. The CDR3 length is 15 residues. Trimming removed 7 bases from V and 1 base from J; junction bases left unmatched: 9.

The chain employs TRBV29-1 and TRBJ2-5; weak D call: TRBD1 (6 bases). V gave up 6 bases and J gave up 0 bases, with 14 bases separating them. This CDR3 comprises 14 residues. Germline assignment: CDR1 SQVTM and CDR2 ANQGSEA. CDR3 nucleotide sequence: TGCAGCGTCGTGGGGGCCAGGTACCAAGAGACCCAGTACTTC. It is translated as CSVVGARYQETQYF. The full variable domain, in which reference TRBV29-1 and TRBJ2-5 provide the parts outside the CDR3, is SAVISQKPSRDICQRGTSLTIQCQVDSQVTMMFWYRQQPGQSLTLIATANQGSEATYESGFVIDKFPISRPNLTFSTLTVSNMSPEDSSIYLCSVVGARYQETQYFGPGTRLLVL.

This CDR3 reads CASSPGLAAYEQYF. The CDR3 nucleotides are TGTGCCAGCAGCCCCGGACTAGCGGCCTACGAGCAGTACTTC. The chain links TRBV6-5 to TRBJ2-5; 10 nucleotides agree with TRBD2. The J call is doubtful: the DNA matches TRBJ2-7 better. Germline CDR1 is MNHEY and CDR2 is SVGAGI. CDR3 length equals 14 residues.

For this clone: One junction end does not reproduce the germline sequence, and a read error may be involved. The chain links TRBV6-1 to TRBJ2-3; 11 bases match TRBD1. Per germline, CDR1 MNHNS and CDR2 SASEGT. The CDR3 is 18 amino acids. The CDR3 loop reads CANSAGTGGFKSTDTQYF. The CDR3 coding sequence is TGTGCCAACAGTGCCGGGACAGGGGGTTTCAAGAGCACAGATACGCAGTATTTT.

V gene TRBV6-1 combines with J gene TRBJ1-2, with unresolved D. This CDR3 contains 11 residues. The ends were cut back, 7 bases at V and 5 bases at J, with 8 bases in the middle. Per germline, CDR1 MNHNS and CDR2 SASEGT. In nucleotides, the CDR3 is TGTGCCAGCAACCAACTGTATGGCTACACCTTC. It encodes CASNQLYGYTF.

The chain joins TRBV30 to TRBJ2-7; the match to TRBD2 covers 7 bases. V shed 2 bases and J 6 bases; nucleotides not matched to a gene: 13. The germline V gene has CDR1 GTSNPN and CDR2 SVGIG (reference sequence). CDR3 length: 15 residues. In nucleotides, the CDR3 is TGTGCCTGGAGTAGGGGAGGGCTCGGTCACGGCGAGCAGTACTTC. This encodes CAWSRGGLGHGEQYF. The full variable domain, with the rest looked up from reference TRBV30 and TRBJ2-7, is SQTIHQWPATLVQPVGSPLSLECTVEGTSNPNLYWYRQAAGRGLQLLFYSVGIGQISSEVPQNLSASRPQDRQFILSSKKLLLSDSGFYLCAWSRGGLGHGEQYFGPGTRLTVT.

The chain links TRBV4-3 to TRBJ2-5; 10 bases map to TRBD2. The CDR3 has 15 amino acids. J lost 3 bases, V lost 1 base, and 2 bases had no gene match. Germline CDR1 is LGHNA and CDR2 is YSLEER. CDR3 amino acids: CASSQGLAGEETQYF. CDR3 coding DNA: TGCGCCAGCAGCCAAGGGCTAGCGGGGGAAGAGACCCAGTACTTC.

The gene calls are TRBV29-1 and TRBJ1-1; 8 bases fit TRBD1. After removal of 6 bases from V and 1 base from J, the junction contained 7 bases not matched to a gene. The CDR3 runs to 14 residues. CDR1 and CDR2 (germline): SQVTM, ANQGSEA. The CDR3, as DNA: TGCAGCGTCCGTTCAGGGGGCACGAACACTGAAGCTTTCTTT. Amino acid sequence: CSVRSGGTNTEAFF. The variable domain in full, with the rest retrieved from reference TRBV29-1 and TRBJ1-1, is SAVISQKPSRDICQRGTSLTIQCQVDSQVTMMFWYRQQPGQSLTLIATANQGSEATYESGFVIDKFPISRPNLTFSTLTVSNMSPEDSSIYLCSVRSGGTNTEAFFGQGTRLTVV.

CDR3 region: CASSQDLAGVYNEQFF. The CDR3 DNA reads TGCGCCAGCAGCCAAGATTTAGCAGGGGTTTACAATGAGCAGTTCTTC. The rearrangement uses TRBV4-3 and TRBJ2-1; D is perhaps TRBD1 (6 bases). Trimming took 0 bases from V and 4 from J, leaving 13 bases between them. Germline V lookup: CDR1 LGHNA, CDR2 YSLEER. The CDR3 loop spans 16 amino acids.

This chain joins TRBV7-9 and TRBJ2-7; 11 bases fit TRBD2. The CDR3 consists of 19 residues. Germline V gene sequence: CDR1 SEHNR, CDR2 FQNEAQ (reference sequence). Trimming cost V 4 bases and J 0 bases; bases outside gene matches: 14. This CDR3 reads CASSSETSGASFNSYEQYF. In DNA form, the CDR3 reads TGTGCCAGCAGCTCTGAGACTAGCGGGGCGTCTTTTAACTCCTACGAGCAGTACTTC.